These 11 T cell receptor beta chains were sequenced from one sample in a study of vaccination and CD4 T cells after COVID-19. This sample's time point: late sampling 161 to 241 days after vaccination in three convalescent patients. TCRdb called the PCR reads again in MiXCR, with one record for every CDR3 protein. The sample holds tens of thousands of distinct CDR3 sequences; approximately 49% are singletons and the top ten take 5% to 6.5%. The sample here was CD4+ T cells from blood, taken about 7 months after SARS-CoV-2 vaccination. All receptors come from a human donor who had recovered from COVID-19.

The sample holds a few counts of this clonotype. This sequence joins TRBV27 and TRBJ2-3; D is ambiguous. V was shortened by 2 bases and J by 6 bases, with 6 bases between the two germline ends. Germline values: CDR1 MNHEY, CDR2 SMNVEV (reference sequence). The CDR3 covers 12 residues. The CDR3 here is CASSLPVDTQYF. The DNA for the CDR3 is TGTGCCAGCAGTTTACCTGTGGATACGCAGTATTTT.

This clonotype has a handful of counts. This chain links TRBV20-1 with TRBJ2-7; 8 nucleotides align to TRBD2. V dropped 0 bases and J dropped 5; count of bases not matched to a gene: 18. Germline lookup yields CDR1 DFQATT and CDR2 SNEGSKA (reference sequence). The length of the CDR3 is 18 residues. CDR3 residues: CSARDVPRVGGRIDEQYF. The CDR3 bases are TGCAGTGCTAGAGATGTCCCCCGTGTTGGCGGGAGGATCGACGAGCAGTACTTC.

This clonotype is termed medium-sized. The CDR3 protein is CASTQDPLNTGELFF. CDR3 bases: TGTGCCAGTACACAGGACCCCCTAAACACCGGGGAGCTGTTTTTT. The chain links TRBV6-1 to TRBJ2-2; tentatively, D is TRBD1 (5 bases). CDR1 and CDR2 (germline): MNHNS, SASEGT. Deletions cut 9 bases from V and 2 bases from J, with 16 bases between. This CDR3 spans 15 amino acids.

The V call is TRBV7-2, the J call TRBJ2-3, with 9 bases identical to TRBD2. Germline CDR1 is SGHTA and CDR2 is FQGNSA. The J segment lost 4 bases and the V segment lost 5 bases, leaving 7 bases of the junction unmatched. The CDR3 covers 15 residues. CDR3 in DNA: TGTGCCAGCAGCCCCGTGGCGGGGGGGGCAGATACGCAGTATTTT. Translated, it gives CASSPVAGGADTQYF.

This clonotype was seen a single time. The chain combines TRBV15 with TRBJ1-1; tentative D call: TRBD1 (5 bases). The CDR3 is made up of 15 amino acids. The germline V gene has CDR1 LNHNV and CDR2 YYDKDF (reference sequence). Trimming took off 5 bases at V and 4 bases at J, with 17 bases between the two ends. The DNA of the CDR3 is TGTGCCACCAGCTCGAATCCGGGGGGATTCACTGAAGCTTTCTTT. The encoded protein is CATSSNPGGFTEAFF.

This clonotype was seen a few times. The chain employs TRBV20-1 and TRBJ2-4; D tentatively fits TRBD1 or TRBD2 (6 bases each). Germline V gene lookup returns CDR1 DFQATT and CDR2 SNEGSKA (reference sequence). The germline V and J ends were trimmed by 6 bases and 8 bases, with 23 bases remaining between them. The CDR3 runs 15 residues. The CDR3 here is CSAPVSGAHQDIQYF. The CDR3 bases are TGCAGTGCCCCCGTTTCGGGGGCGCATCAAGACATTCAGTACTTC.

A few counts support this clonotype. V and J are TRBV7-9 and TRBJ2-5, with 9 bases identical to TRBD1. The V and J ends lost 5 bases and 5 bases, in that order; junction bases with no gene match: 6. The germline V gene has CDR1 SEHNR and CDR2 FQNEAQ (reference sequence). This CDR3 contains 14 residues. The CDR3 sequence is CASSRPTGGETQYF. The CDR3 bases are TGTGCCAGCAGCCGGCCGACAGGGGGTGAGACCCAGTACTTC.

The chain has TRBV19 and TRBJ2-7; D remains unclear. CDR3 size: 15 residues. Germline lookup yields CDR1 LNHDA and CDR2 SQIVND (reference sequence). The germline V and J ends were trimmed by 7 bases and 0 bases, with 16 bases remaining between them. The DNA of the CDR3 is TGTGCCAGTAAAGTAGCCGGACCAAGCTCCTACGAGCAGTACTTC. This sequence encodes CASKVAGPSSYEQYF.

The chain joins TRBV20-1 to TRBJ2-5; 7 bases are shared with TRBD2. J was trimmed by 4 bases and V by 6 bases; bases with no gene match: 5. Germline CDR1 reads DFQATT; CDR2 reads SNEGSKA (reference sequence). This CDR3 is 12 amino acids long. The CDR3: CSAVAGVETQYF. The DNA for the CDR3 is TGCAGTGCAGTCGCGGGAGTAGAGACCCAGTACTTC.

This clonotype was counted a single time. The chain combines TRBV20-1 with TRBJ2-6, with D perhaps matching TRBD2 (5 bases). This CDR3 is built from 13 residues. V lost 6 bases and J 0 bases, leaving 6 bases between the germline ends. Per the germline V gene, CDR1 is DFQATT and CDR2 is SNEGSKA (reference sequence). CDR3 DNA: TGCAGTGCGAGGGCCTCTGGGGCCAACGTCCTGACTTTC. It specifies CSARASGANVLTF.

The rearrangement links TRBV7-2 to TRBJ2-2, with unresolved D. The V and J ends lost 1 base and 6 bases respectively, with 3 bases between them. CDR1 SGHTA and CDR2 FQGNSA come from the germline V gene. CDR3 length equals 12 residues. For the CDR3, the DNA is TGTGCCAGCAGCTTAGTTCCCGGGGAGCTGTTTTTT. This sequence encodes CASSLVPGELFF.